These 17 T cell receptor beta chains were all obtained from the same sample, sequenced in a study of regulatory T cells in long-lasting Graves disease. The sample's time point: newly diagnosed GD, antithyroid drugs for less than 3 months. PBMC RNA was the source of the TCR library. iRepertoire HTBI primers and Arm-PCR of CDR3 regions built TCR beta libraries. In TCRdb, the multiplex PCR reads were re-called with MiXCR into one record per CDR3 protein. The sample includes some 450,000 distinct CDR3 sequences, around 17% seen only once; the top ten take roughly 10%. These same data were also listed under a study on T cells in Graves' hyperthyroidism and ophthalmopathy.

The sequencing used peripheral blood mononuclear cells (PBMCs), collected at new diagnosis, from a patient treated with antithyroid drugs. The receptors were gathered from a woman in her twenties or thirties with Graves disease.

Comments on this clonotype: A read error may be the cause here, since a much bigger clone is one base away. The gene calls are TRBV7-2 and TRBJ2-7; D may be TRBD2 (6 bases). The assigned J gene may be wrong: the sequence end matches TRBJ2-1 better. CDR1 is SGHTA, CDR2 FQGNSA, per germline. The CDR3 is made up of 14 amino acids. CDR3: CASSPRLRGDEQFF. CDR3 nucleotide sequence: TGTGCCAGCAGCCCCCGGTTGCGGGGAGACGAGCAGTTCTTC.

This clonotype was picked up many times. The genes are TRBV28 and TRBJ1-1; TRBD1 matches 11 bases. There are 15 residues in the CDR3. In germline, CDR1 is MDHEN, CDR2 SYDVKM. The J segment lost 6 bases and the V segment lost 2 bases, leaving 5 bases of the junction unmatched. This CDR3 is CASSLRPGQGAEAFF. Written as DNA, the CDR3 is TGTGCCAGCAGTTTACGACCGGGACAGGGGGCTGAAGCTTTCTTT.

In its sample, this clonotype was seen a few times. The J gene is TRBJ2-1, the V gene TRBV7-9, with D perhaps TRBD1 (5 bases). The length of the CDR3 is 13 residues. Per the germline V gene, CDR1 is SEHNR and CDR2 is FQNEAQ (reference sequence). V lost 5 bases and J lost 2, with 7 bases in between. CDR3 loop: CASSPDTYNEQFF. In nucleotides, the CDR3 is TGTGCCAGCAGCCCGGACACCTACAATGAGCAGTTCTTC. Variable domain in full (rest from reference TRBV7-9 and TRBJ2-1): DTGVSQNPRHKITKRGQNVTFRCDPISEHNRLYWYRQTLGQGPEFLTYFQNEAQLEKSRLLSDRFSAERPKGSFSTLEIQRTEQGDSAMYLCASSPDTYNEQFFGPGTRLTVL.

Many counts were recorded for this clonotype. The rearrangement links TRBV20-1 to TRBJ2-1, with TRBD2 matching 12 bases. The CDR3 consists of 15 residues. V lost 3 bases, J lost 4 bases, and 4 bases stayed unmatched. CDR1 and CDR2 from the germline V gene are DFQATT and SNEGSKA (reference sequence). This chain's CDR3 is CSARGLAGNYNEQFF. CDR3 nucleotides: TGCAGTGCTAGGGGACTAGCGGGTAATTACAATGAGCAGTTCTTC.

This clonotype has ten or more counts. The J gene is TRBJ2-5, the V gene TRBV28, with TRBD2 matching 13 bases. The CDR3 spans 20 residues. Germline V lookup: CDR1 MDHEN, CDR2 SYDVKM. The junction had 16 bases not matched to a gene; V was cut back by 3 bases and J by 3 bases. CDR3 sequence reads: CASSFNAQGGLAGAKETQYF. In nucleotides, the CDR3 is TGTGCCAGCAGTTTTAACGCCCAGGGAGGACTAGCGGGAGCTAAAGAGACCCAGTACTTC.

This clonotype came up a few times. This chain uses TRBV19 with TRBJ2-1; TRBD1 aligns across 8 bases. After removal of 7 bases from V and 5 bases from J, the junction contained 10 bases not matched to a gene. The CDR3 is 15 residues long. Looked up from germline, CDR1 is LNHDA and CDR2 is SQIVND (reference sequence). As DNA, the CDR3 is TGTGCCAGTACCTCTGCGGGACAGGTAAACAATGAGCAGTTCTTC. It yields the protein CASTSAGQVNNEQFF.

This clonotype was counted ten times or more. The V gene is TRBV6-2 or TRBV6-3, the J gene TRBJ2-4; 12 bases fit TRBD2. This CDR3 region has 16 residues. Trimming removed 5 bases from V and 8 bases from J; junction bases left unmatched: 10. CDR1 is MNHEY and CDR2 is SVGEGT in the germline V gene. CDR3 sequence (DNA): TGTGCCAGCAGTACCGCTCGGACTAGCGGGACGGACATTCAGTACTTC. As protein: CASSTARTSGTDIQYF.

The rearrangement links TRBV9 to TRBJ1-2; TRBD1 agrees at 7 bases. V lost 5 bases and J lost 2; bases outside the gene matches: 9. Germline lookup yields CDR1 SGDLS and CDR2 YYNGEE. The CDR3 is 15 amino acids. The CDR3 sequence: CASSPTTGVNYGYTF. CDR3 sequence (DNA): TGTGCCAGCAGTCCCACCACAGGGGTGAACTATGGCTACACCTTC.

This clonotype was seen ten or more times. This chain joins TRBV7-9 and TRBJ2-7; D ambiguous. The V gene lost 5 bases and the J gene lost 2 bases, with 10 bases spanning the gap. This CDR3 contains 13 residues. CDR1 and CDR2 from the germline V gene are SEHNR and FQNEAQ (reference sequence). CDR3: CASSQGPTYEQYF. In DNA, the CDR3 is TGTGCCAGCAGCCAAGGCCCTACCTACGAGCAGTACTTC.

The chain recombines TRBV5-5 with TRBJ2-7; 9 bases are a match to TRBD1. There are 15 residues in the CDR3. Germline CDR1 SGHKS, CDR2 YYEKEE (reference sequence). The ends lost 1 base at V and 5 bases at J; junction bases unmatched: 7. The CDR3 DNA is TGTGCCAGCAGCTTGTGGTTACAGGGGGCGAACGAGCAGTACTTC. It codes for CASSLWLQGANEQYF.

This clonotype was observed many times. This chain uses TRBV27 with TRBJ2-3, with D perhaps matching TRBD2 (5 bases). The germline V and J ends were trimmed by 3 bases and 4 bases, with 17 bases remaining between them. The CDR3 runs to 16 residues. CDR1 and CDR2 (germline): MNHEY, SMNVEV (reference sequence). The CDR3 loop is CASSFNLAKEADTQYF. DNA of the CDR3: TGTGCCAGCAGTTTTAACCTAGCAAAAGAGGCAGATACGCAGTATTTT.

Ten or more counts support this clonotype. The chain employs TRBV6-1 and TRBJ2-2; D gene ambiguous. This CDR3 has 17 amino acids. V was shortened by 2 bases and J by 3 bases, with 16 bases between the two germline ends. Germline-derived CDR1 and CDR2 are MNHNS and SASEGT. The CDR3 coding sequence is TGTGCCAGCAGTGAACCGCCCGTCCGGCGATACACCGGGGAGCTGTTTTTT. Protein: CASSEPPVRRYTGELFF.

The CDR3 reads CASSLSWEAFF. CDR3 nucleotide sequence: TGTGCCAGCAGCCTGTCTTGGGAGGCTTTCTTT. The chain is built from TRBV7-9 and TRBJ1-1; D is unclear. V lost 5 bases and J lost 11, with 12 bases in between. Germline-derived CDR1 and CDR2 are SEHNR and FQNEAQ (reference sequence). The CDR3 sequence is 11 residues long.

This chain links TRBV28 with TRBJ1-1; tentatively, D is TRBD1 (6 bases). Looked up from germline, CDR1 is MDHEN and CDR2 is SYDVKM. V lost 8 bases, J lost 6 bases, and 22 bases lay in between. The CDR3 sequence is 15 residues long. CDR3 nucleotide sequence: TGTGCCAGCGGATCTGGACAGCCTGGTTTCTCTGAAGCTTTCTTT. Translation: CASGSGQPGFSEAFF.

This clonotype was counted a few times. This sequence joins TRBV19 and TRBJ2-3; TRBD2 agrees at 8 bases. Germline CDR1 LNHDA, CDR2 SQIVND (reference sequence). V trimming: 2 bases; J trimming: 2 bases; junction bases outside the gene matches: 12. CDR3 length: 18 amino acids. The CDR3: CASSITSGGYYPTDTQYF. For the CDR3, the DNA is TGTGCCAGTAGTATAACTAGCGGAGGATACTACCCCACAGATACGCAGTATTTT.

This clonotype was seen ten or more times. V is TRBV7-8 and J is TRBJ1-5; no firm D call. The CDR3 is made up of 16 amino acids. V was pared by 1 base and J by 6 bases, with 16 bases between. Per the germline V gene, CDR1 is SGHVS and CDR2 is FQNEAQ. The CDR3 region is CASSLGLGWVAQPQHF. The DNA of the CDR3 is TGTGCCAGCAGCTTAGGGTTAGGTTGGGTGGCTCAGCCCCAGCATTTT.

This clonotype was seen a few times. The chain uses TRBV20-1 and TRBJ1-1, with D possibly being TRBD1 (5 bases). Trimming removed 0 bases from V and 0 bases from J, with 14 bases in between. This CDR3 has 16 amino acids. Germline loops: CDR1 DFQATT, CDR2 SNEGSKA (reference sequence). The CDR3 reads CSAREALTDLNTEAFF. CDR3 DNA: TGCAGTGCTAGAGAAGCCCTGACAGATTTGAACACTGAAGCTTTCTTT.